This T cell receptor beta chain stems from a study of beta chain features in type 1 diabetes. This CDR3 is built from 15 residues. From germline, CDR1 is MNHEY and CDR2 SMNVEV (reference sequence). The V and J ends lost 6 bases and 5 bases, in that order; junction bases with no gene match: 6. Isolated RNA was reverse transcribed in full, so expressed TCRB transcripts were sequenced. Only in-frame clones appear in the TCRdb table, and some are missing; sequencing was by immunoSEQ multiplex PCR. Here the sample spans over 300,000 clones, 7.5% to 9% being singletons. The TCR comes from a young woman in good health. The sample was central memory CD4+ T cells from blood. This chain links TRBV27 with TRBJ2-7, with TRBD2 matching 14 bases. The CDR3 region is CASRRTSGRMHEQYF. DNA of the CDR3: TGTGCCAGCAGGAGGACTAGCGGGAGGATGCACGAGCAGTACTTC.